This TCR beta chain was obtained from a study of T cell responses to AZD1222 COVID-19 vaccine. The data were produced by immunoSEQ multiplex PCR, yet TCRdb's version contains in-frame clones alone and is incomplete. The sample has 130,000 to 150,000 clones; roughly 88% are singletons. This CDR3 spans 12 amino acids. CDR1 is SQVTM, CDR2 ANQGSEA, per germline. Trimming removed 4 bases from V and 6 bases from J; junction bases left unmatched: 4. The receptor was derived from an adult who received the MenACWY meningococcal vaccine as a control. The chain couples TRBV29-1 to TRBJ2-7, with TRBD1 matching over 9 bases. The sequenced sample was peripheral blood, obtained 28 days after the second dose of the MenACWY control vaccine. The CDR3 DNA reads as TGCAGCGTTGGAGACAGGGGGGGCGAGCAGTACTTC. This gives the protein CSVGDRGGEQYF.